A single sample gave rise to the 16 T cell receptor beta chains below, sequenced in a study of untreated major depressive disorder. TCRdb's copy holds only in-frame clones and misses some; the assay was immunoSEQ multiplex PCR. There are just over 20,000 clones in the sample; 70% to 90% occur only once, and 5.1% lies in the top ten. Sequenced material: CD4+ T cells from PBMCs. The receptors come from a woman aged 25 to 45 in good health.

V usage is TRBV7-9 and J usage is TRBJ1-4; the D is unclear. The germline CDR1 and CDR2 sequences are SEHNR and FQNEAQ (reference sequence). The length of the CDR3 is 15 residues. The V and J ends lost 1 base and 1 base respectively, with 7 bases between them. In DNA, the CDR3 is TGTGCCAGCAGCTTAGTGGTGGGAACTAATGAAAAACTGTTTTTT. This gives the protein CASSLVVGTNEKLFF.

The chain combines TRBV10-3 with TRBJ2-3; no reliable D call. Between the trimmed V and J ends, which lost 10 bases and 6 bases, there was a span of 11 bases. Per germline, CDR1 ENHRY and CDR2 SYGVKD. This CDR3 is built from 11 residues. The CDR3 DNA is TGTGCCACCAACGGTGCCGATACGCAGTATTTT. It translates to CATNGADTQYF.

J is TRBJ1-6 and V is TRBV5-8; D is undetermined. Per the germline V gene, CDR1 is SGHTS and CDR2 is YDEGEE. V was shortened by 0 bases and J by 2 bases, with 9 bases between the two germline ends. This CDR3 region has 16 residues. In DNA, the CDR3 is TGTGCCAGCAGCTTGGGGGGAATCCCCTATAATTCACCCCTCCACTTT. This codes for CASSLGGIPYNSPLHF. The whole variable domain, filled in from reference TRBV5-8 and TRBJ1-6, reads EAGVTQSPTHLIKTRGQQATLRCSPISGHTSVYWYQQALGLGLQFLLWYDEGEERNRGNFPPRFSGRQFPNYSSELNVNALELEDSALYLCASSLGGIPYNSPLHFGNGTRLTVT.

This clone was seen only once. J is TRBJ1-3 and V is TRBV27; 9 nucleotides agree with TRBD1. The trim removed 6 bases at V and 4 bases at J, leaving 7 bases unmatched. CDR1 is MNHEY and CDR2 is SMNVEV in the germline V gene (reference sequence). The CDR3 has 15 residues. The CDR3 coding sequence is TGTGCCAGCAGAAGGTCGGGACAGGGAGGAAACACCATATATTTT. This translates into CASRRSGQGGNTIYF.

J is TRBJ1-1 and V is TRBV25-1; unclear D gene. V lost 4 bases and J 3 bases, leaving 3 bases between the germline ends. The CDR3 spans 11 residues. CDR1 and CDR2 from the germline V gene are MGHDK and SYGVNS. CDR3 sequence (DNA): TGTGCCAGCAGTGCGGACACTGAAGCTTTCTTT. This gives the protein CASSADTEAFF.

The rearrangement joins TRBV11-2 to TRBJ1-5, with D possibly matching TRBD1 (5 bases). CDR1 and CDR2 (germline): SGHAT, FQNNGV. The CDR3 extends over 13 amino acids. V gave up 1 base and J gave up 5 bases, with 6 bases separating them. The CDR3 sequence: CASSLAGDQPQHF. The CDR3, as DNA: TGTGCCAGCAGCTTAGCGGGGGATCAGCCCCAGCATTTT.

This CDR3 is CASSPQGASETQYF. The CDR3 DNA reads as TGTGCCAGCAGCCCACAGGGGGCCAGCGAGACCCAGTACTTC. The rearrangement links TRBV5-4 to TRBJ2-5; TRBD1 agrees at 9 bases. CDR3 length equals 14 residues. The V segment lost 4 bases and the J segment 5 bases; nucleotides outside the gene matches: 6. Germline V lookup: CDR1 SGHNT, CDR2 YYREEE (reference sequence).

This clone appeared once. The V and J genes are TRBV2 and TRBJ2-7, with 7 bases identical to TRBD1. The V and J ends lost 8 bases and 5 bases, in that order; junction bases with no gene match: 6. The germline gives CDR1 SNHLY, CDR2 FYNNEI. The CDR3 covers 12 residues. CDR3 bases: TGTGCCAGCTGTCAGGGGGACCACGAGCAGTACTTC. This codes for CASCQGDHEQYF. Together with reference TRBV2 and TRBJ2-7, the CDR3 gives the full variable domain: EPEVTQTPSHQVTQMGQEVILRCVPISNHLYFYWYRQILGQKVEFLVSFYNNEISEKSEIFDDQFSVERPDGSNFTLKIRSTKLEDSAMYFCASCQGDHEQYFGPGTRLTVT.

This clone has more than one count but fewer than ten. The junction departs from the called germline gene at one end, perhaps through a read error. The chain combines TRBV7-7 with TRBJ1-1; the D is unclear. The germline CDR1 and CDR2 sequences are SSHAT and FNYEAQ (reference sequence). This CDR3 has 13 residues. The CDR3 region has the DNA TGTGCTAGCAGCCTTCAACAGAACACTGAAGCTTTCTTT. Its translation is CASSLQQNTEAFF. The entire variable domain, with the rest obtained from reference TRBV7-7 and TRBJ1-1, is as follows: GAGVSQSPRYKVTKRGQDVTLRCDPISSHATLYWYQQALGQGPEFLTYFNYEAQPDKSGLPSDRFSAERPEGSISTLTIQRTEQRDSAMYRCASSLQQNTEAFFGQGTRLTVV.

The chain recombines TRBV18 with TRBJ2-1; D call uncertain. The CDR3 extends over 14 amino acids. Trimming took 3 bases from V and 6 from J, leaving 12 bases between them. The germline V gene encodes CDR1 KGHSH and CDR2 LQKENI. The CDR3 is CASSPQFPPNEQFF. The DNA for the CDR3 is TGTGCCAGCTCACCCCAATTTCCCCCCAATGAGCAGTTCTTC.

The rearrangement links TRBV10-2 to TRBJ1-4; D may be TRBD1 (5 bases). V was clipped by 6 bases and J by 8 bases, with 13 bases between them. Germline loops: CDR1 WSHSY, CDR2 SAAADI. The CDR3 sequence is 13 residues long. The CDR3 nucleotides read TGCGCCAGCAGCCTAGAGGGGTGGGAAAAACTGTTTTTT. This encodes CASSLEGWEKLFF.

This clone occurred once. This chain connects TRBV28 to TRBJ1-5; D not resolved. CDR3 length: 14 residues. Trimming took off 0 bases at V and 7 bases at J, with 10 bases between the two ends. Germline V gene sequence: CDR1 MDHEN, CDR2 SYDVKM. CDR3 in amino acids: CASSLWGAGQPQHF. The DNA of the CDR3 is TGTGCCAGCAGTTTATGGGGAGCGGGACAGCCCCAGCATTTT. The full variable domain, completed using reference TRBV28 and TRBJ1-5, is DVKVTQSSRYLVKRTGEKVFLECVQDMDHENMFWYRQDPGLGLRLIYFSYDVKMKEKGDIPEGYSVSREKKERFSLILESASTNQTSMYLCASSLWGAGQPQHFGDGTRLSIL.

The CDR3 region has the DNA TGTGCCGGCCGGGACAGGGGTTCTGGGGCCAACGTCCTGACTTTC. Its translation is CAGRDRGSGANVLTF. The rearrangement joins TRBV6-6 to TRBJ2-6; 10 bases line up with TRBD1. This CDR3 comprises 15 residues. In germline, CDR1 is MNHNY, CDR2 SVGAGI (reference sequence). Trimming took 11 bases from V and 1 from J; bases not matched to a gene: 5.

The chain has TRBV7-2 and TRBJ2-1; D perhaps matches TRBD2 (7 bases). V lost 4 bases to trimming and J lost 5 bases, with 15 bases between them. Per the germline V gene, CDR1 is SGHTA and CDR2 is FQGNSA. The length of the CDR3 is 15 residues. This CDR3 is CASSYPGGLDNEQFF. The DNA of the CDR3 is TGTGCCAGCAGCTACCCGGGGGGCCTAGACAATGAGCAGTTCTTC.

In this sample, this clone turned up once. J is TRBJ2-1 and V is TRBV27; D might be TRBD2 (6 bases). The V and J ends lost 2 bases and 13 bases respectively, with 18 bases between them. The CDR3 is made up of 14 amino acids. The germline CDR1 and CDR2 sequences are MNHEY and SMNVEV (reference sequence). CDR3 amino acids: CASSLGVGEAPQFF. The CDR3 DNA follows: TGTGCCAGCAGTTTAGGTGTGGGGGAGGCCCCTCAGTTCTTC.

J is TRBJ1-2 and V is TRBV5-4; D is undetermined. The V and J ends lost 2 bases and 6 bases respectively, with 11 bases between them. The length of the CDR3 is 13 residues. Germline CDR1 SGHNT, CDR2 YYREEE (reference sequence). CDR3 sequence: CASSFRRTDGYTF. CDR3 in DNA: TGTGCCAGCAGCTTCAGGCGGACGGATGGCTACACCTTC.